A selection of T cell receptor beta chains follows, all from one sample in a study of regulatory T cells in long-lasting Graves disease. In TCRdb, the multiplex PCR reads were re-called with MiXCR into one record per CDR3 protein. The table has 400,000 to 500,000 distinct CDR3 sequences, 20% to 25% seen once. This sample comprised peripheral blood mononuclear cells (PBMCs), obtained when the disease was refractory, from a patient treated with antithyroid drugs. The origin of the receptors is a female donor with Graves disease. CDR3s include the opening cysteine and the closing phenylalanine or tryptophan. The D gene is left open where the match is weak. Part of the rows lack a size; the others show once, few, many or a class for expanded clones.

clone_size: many
v_call: TRBV28
j_call: TRBJ2-3
d_call: NA
cdr3_nt: TGTGCCAGCAGCTTAGCAGATACGCAGTATTTT
cdr3_aa: CASSLADTQYF

clone_size: many
v_call: TRBV6-2/TRBV6-3
j_call: TRBJ1-1
d_call: NA
cdr3_nt: TGTGCCAGCAGACTTACCGGGACACAAGCTTTCTTT
cdr3_aa: CASRLTGTQAFF

clone_size: many
v_call: TRBV2
j_call: TRBJ1-1
d_call: TRBD1
cdr3_nt: TGTGCCAGCGGTCGACAGGGTATTCCTGAAGCTTTCTTT
cdr3_aa: CASGRQGIPEAFF

clone_size: many
v_call: TRBV12-5
j_call: TRBJ2-5
d_call: NA
cdr3_nt: TGTGCTAGTGCCTCCGGGGAAGAGACCCAGTACTTC
cdr3_aa: CASASGEETQYF

clone_size: few
v_call: TRBV25-1
j_call: TRBJ1-2
d_call: NA
cdr3_nt: TGTGCCAGCAGTGAATTTTCCGGGACGGCTAACTATGGCTACACCTTC
cdr3_aa: CASSEFSGTANYGYTF

clone_size: few
v_call: TRBV5-1
j_call: TRBJ2-7
d_call: NA
cdr3_nt: TGTGCCAGCAGCTTGGGGGAGATTAACTTCTCCGAGCAGTACTTC
cdr3_aa: CASSLGEINFSEQYF

clone_size: many
v_call: TRBV28
j_call: TRBJ1-4
d_call: NA
cdr3_nt: TGTGCCAGCGGGACCTCAGCTGCAACTAATGAAAAACTGTTTTTT
cdr3_aa: CASGTSAATNEKLFF

clone_size: many
v_call: TRBV6-1
j_call: TRBJ1-2
d_call: TRBD1
cdr3_nt: TGTGCCAGCAGATCAGGACAGGGTGGTTTTAGCTATGGCTACACCTTC
cdr3_aa: CASRSGQGGFSYGYTF

clone_size: NA
v_call: TRBV7-9
j_call: TRBJ1-6
d_call: NA
cdr3_nt: TGTGCCAGCATCAACAGCCTCTTTGTTACGGTTGACGTGGGGGGGCCTTCACCCCTCCACTTT
cdr3_aa: CASINSLFVTVDVGGPSPLHF

clone_size: few
v_call: TRBV19
j_call: TRBJ1-1
d_call: TRBD1
cdr3_nt: TGTGCCAGTAGTATGGGGACAGATTTGAACACTGAAGCTTTCTTT
cdr3_aa: CASSMGTDLNTEAFF

clone_size: many
v_call: TRBV28
j_call: TRBJ2-7
d_call: NA
cdr3_nt: TGTGCCAGCAGTTTAGGAGGGGCCAACGCCTACGAGCAGTACTTC
cdr3_aa: CASSLGGANAYEQYF

clone_size: few
v_call: TRBV9
j_call: TRBJ1-1
d_call: NA
cdr3_nt: TGTGCCAGCAGCGTAGCGGCGGCGAACACTGAAGCTTTCTTT
cdr3_aa: CASSVAAANTEAFF

clone_size: NA
v_call: TRBV28
j_call: TRBJ2-7
d_call: NA
cdr3_nt: TGTGCCAGCAGCCCCCAACCTCCCTACGAGCAGTACTTC
cdr3_aa: CASSPQPPYEQYF

clone_size: many
v_call: TRBV11-2
j_call: TRBJ1-2
d_call: NA
cdr3_nt: TGTGCCAGCAGCCGGGGGGGCGGCTATGGCTACACCTTC
cdr3_aa: CASSRGGGYGYTF

clone_size: many
v_call: TRBV12-3/TRBV12-4
j_call: TRBJ1-1
d_call: TRBD1
cdr3_nt: TGTGCCAGCAGCCTACAGGGGGCGCGGCGATGGGGAGCTGAAGCTTTCTTT
cdr3_aa: CASSLQGARRWGAEAFF

clone_size: many
v_call: TRBV28
j_call: TRBJ2-7
d_call: NA
cdr3_nt: TGTGCCAGCAGCGAAGACCGGGACGGTGACGAGCAGTACTTC
cdr3_aa: CASSEDRDGDEQYF

clone_size: NA
v_call: TRBV5-6
j_call: TRBJ1-1
d_call: TRBD1
cdr3_nt: TGTGCCAGCAGCCTGGAGGAGGGGGCACTGGACACTGAAGCTTTCTTT
cdr3_aa: CASSLEEGALDTEAFF

clone_size: many
v_call: TRBV20-1
j_call: TRBJ2-5
d_call: NA
cdr3_nt: TGCAGTGCTAGAGATCTATCCCCTGAAGATCCGGTTGAGACCCAGTACTTC
cdr3_aa: CSARDLSPEDPVETQYF

clone_size: NA
v_call: TRBV19
j_call: TRBJ1-5
d_call: NA
cdr3_nt: TGTGCCAGTAGTATAGGGGACAATCAGCCCCAGCATTTT
cdr3_aa: CASSIGDNQPQHF

clone_size: NA
v_call: TRBV5-1
j_call: TRBJ1-2
d_call: NA
cdr3_nt: NA
cdr3_aa: CASSFGPGVYGYTF

clone_size: few
v_call: TRBV3-1
j_call: TRBJ1-1
d_call: NA
cdr3_nt: TGTGCCAGCAGCCAAGAAGAGGGGGTTGCTTTCTTT
cdr3_aa: CASSQEEGVAFF

clone_size: once
v_call: TRBV5-1
j_call: TRBJ2-7
d_call: NA
cdr3_nt: TGCGCCAGCAGCCGTTCAGGATCTTCCGTGGCAGAGCAGTACTTC
cdr3_aa: CASSRSGSSVAEQYF

clone_size: NA
v_call: TRBV15
j_call: TRBJ2-5
d_call: NA
cdr3_nt: TGTGCCACCAGTTATTCGAGGGGCCTCCAAGAGACCCAGTACTTC
cdr3_aa: CATSYSRGLQETQYF

clone_size: many
v_call: TRBV6-1
j_call: TRBJ1-1
d_call: NA
cdr3_nt: TGTGCCAGCACCCAACTGCAGGCCGTCAAAACGAACACTGAAGCTTTCTTT
cdr3_aa: CASTQLQAVKTNTEAFF

clone_size: few
v_call: TRBV20-1
j_call: TRBJ1-2
d_call: TRBD1
cdr3_nt: TGCAGTGCACACACCGGGACAGGGGACTATGGCTACACCTTC
cdr3_aa: CSAHTGTGDYGYTF

clone_size: many
v_call: TRBV7-9
j_call: TRBJ1-5
d_call: NA
cdr3_nt: TGTGCCAGCAGCTTACGGCGGCGGGAGCGGAATCAGCCCCAGCATTTT
cdr3_aa: CASSLRRRERNQPQHF

clone_size: NA
v_call: TRBV4-3
j_call: TRBJ2-1
d_call: TRBD2
cdr3_nt: TGCGCCAGCAGCCAAGGTGCTGCCGGGACTAGCGGGAGTGATGAGCAGTTCTTC
cdr3_aa: CASSQGAAGTSGSDEQFF

clone_size: few
v_call: TRBV20-1
j_call: TRBJ1-5
d_call: NA
cdr3_nt: TGCAGTGCTAGCAGGCGGCCAAATCAGCCCCAGCATTTT
cdr3_aa: CSASRRPNQPQHF

clone_size: many
v_call: TRBV6-1
j_call: TRBJ2-6
d_call: NA
cdr3_nt: TGTGCCAGCACTCCGCAACGCTCTGGGGCCAACGTCCTGACTTTC
cdr3_aa: CASTPQRSGANVLTF

clone_size: NA
v_call: TRBV27
j_call: TRBJ2-2
d_call: NA
cdr3_nt: TGTGCCAGCAGTTTAAGGGGCACCGGGGAGCTGGTTTTT
cdr3_aa: CASSLRGTGELVF

clone_size: few
v_call: TRBV19
j_call: TRBJ2-5
d_call: NA
cdr3_nt: TGTGCCAGTAGTATAGGCAAGGTTGCAGCAGAGACCCAGTACTTC
cdr3_aa: CASSIGKVAAETQYF

clone_size: many
v_call: TRBV24-1
j_call: TRBJ2-2
d_call: TRBD1
cdr3_nt: TGTGCCACCAGTGATCCCGCGGCAGGGGGCGTTTCCGGGGAGCTGTTTTTT
cdr3_aa: CATSDPAAGGVSGELFF

clone_size: NA
v_call: TRBV28
j_call: TRBJ1-1
d_call: NA
cdr3_nt: TGTGCCAGCAGGACAGACAAGACAGAAGCTTTCTTT
cdr3_aa: CASRTDKTEAFF

clone_size: few
v_call: TRBV19
j_call: TRBJ1-5
d_call: NA
cdr3_nt: TGTGCCAGTAGTGGCCGAGGATTACCCCAGCATTTT
cdr3_aa: CASSGRGLPQHF

clone_size: NA
v_call: TRBV3-1
j_call: TRBJ1-5
d_call: NA
cdr3_nt: TGTGCCAGCAGCCAAGATGCCAGGCAGCCCCAGCATTTT
cdr3_aa: CASSQDARQPQHF

clone_size: NA
v_call: TRBV5-1
j_call: TRBJ1-1
d_call: NA
cdr3_nt: TGCGCCAGCAGCTTGGAGGGACCTTCCACTGAAGCTTTCTTT
cdr3_aa: CASSLEGPSTEAFF

clone_size: many
v_call: TRBV6-1
j_call: TRBJ1-1
d_call: NA
cdr3_nt: TGTGCCAGCACCCGGGGACCGCTGAACACTGAAGCTTTCTTT
cdr3_aa: CASTRGPLNTEAFF

clone_size: few
v_call: TRBV9
j_call: TRBJ2-3
d_call: TRBD2
cdr3_nt: TGTGCCAGCAGCGCACTAGCGGGGGGAGAGACAGATACGCAGTATTTT
cdr3_aa: CASSALAGGETDTQYF

clone_size: many
v_call: TRBV9
j_call: TRBJ1-5
d_call: NA
cdr3_nt: TGTGCCAGCAGCCTGAACTTAGAGAGTTATCAGCCCCAGCATTTT
cdr3_aa: CASSLNLESYQPQHF

clone_size: NA
v_call: TRBV6-4
j_call: TRBJ1-5
d_call: NA
cdr3_nt: TGTGCCAGTAACCGGACAGTTTATAGCAATCAGCCCCAGCATTTT
cdr3_aa: CASNRTVYSNQPQHF

clone_size: few
v_call: TRBV7-3
j_call: TRBJ2-7
d_call: NA
cdr3_nt: TGTGCCAGCAAGTCCCCCTACGAGCAGTACTTC
cdr3_aa: CASKSPYEQYF

clone_size: many
v_call: TRBV28
j_call: TRBJ1-2
d_call: TRBD1
cdr3_nt: TGTGCCAGCAGGCAACAGGGGCTCAGCTATGGCTACACCTTC
cdr3_aa: CASRQQGLSYGYTF

clone_size: NA
v_call: TRBV19
j_call: TRBJ2-7
d_call: NA
cdr3_nt: TGTGCCAGTACCGAAAAACGGGGGCCCACCTACGAGCAGTACTTC
cdr3_aa: CASTEKRGPTYEQYF

clone_size: NA
v_call: TRBV5-4
j_call: TRBJ2-7
d_call: NA
cdr3_nt: TGTGCCAGCAGCCCCAGGGACGCCGACTACGAGCAGTACTTC
cdr3_aa: CASSPRDADYEQYF

clone_size: NA
v_call: TRBV7-9
j_call: TRBJ2-7
d_call: NA
cdr3_nt: TGTGCCAGTGCTGGCGGGATGCAGTACTTC
cdr3_aa: CASAGGMQYF

clone_size: few
v_call: TRBV6-2/TRBV6-3
j_call: TRBJ1-1
d_call: NA
cdr3_nt: TGTGCCAGCAGTTACTCGTGGGGAAACACTGAAGCTTTCTTT
cdr3_aa: CASSYSWGNTEAFF

clone_size: NA
v_call: TRBV11-2
j_call: TRBJ1-4
d_call: NA
cdr3_nt: TGTGCCAGCAGCTTGGGGACATACGAAAAACTGTTTTTT
cdr3_aa: CASSLGTYEKLFF

clone_size: many
v_call: TRBV6-2/TRBV6-3
j_call: TRBJ2-7
d_call: NA
cdr3_nt: TGTGCCAGCAGTTACTCGACAGACTCCTACGAGCAGTACTTC
cdr3_aa: CASSYSTDSYEQYF

clone_size: NA
v_call: TRBV6-9
j_call: TRBJ1-6
d_call: NA
cdr3_nt: TGTGCCAGCAGTTTCGGTGAAGGGTATTCACCCCTCCACTTT
cdr3_aa: CASSFGEGYSPLHF

clone_size: NA
v_call: TRBV2
j_call: TRBJ1-4
d_call: NA
cdr3_nt: TGTGCCAGCAGGGACTTTCCGGGACCGAGGCCAGCAACTAATGAAAAACTGTTTTTT
cdr3_aa: CASRDFPGPRPATNEKLFF

clone_size: many
v_call: TRBV12-5
j_call: TRBJ2-5
d_call: NA
cdr3_nt: TGTGCTAGTGGAACAGGGGAGGGAGAAGAGACCCAGTACTTC
cdr3_aa: CASGTGEGEETQYF

clone_size: many
v_call: TRBV7-8
j_call: TRBJ2-7
d_call: TRBD1
cdr3_nt: TGTGCCAGCAGCCAACGGACAGGGTCCTACGAGCAGTACTTC
cdr3_aa: CASSQRTGSYEQYF

clone_size: many
v_call: TRBV24-1
j_call: TRBJ1-5
d_call: NA
cdr3_nt: TGTGCCACCGGTGACAGAGGGGATCAGCCCCAGCATTTT
cdr3_aa: CATGDRGDQPQHF

clone_size: NA
v_call: TRBV12-3/TRBV12-4
j_call: TRBJ1-4
d_call: TRBD1
cdr3_nt: TGTGCCAGCAGGGGGACAGACAATACTAATGAAAAACTGTTTTTT
cdr3_aa: CASRGTDNTNEKLFF

clone_size: NA
v_call: TRBV19
j_call: TRBJ2-1
d_call: NA
cdr3_nt: TGTGCCAGTAAGGTAATAGCAATGGGACATGAGCAGTTCTTC
cdr3_aa: CASKVIAMGHEQFF

clone_size: NA
v_call: TRBV6-1
j_call: TRBJ2-7
d_call: NA
cdr3_nt: TGTGCCAGCGCGCTTGAGTCCTACGAGCAGTACTTC
cdr3_aa: CASALESYEQYF

clone_size: many
v_call: TRBV11-2
j_call: TRBJ1-6
d_call: NA
cdr3_nt: TGTGCCAGCAGCTTGGACCTGAATTCACCCCTCCACTTT
cdr3_aa: CASSLDLNSPLHF

clone_size: NA
v_call: TRBV7-2
j_call: TRBJ1-2
d_call: NA
cdr3_nt: TGTGCCAGCAGCGTGGCCGGTGCGGACTACACCTTC
cdr3_aa: CASSVAGADYTF

clone_size: NA
v_call: TRBV28
j_call: TRBJ2-5
d_call: NA
cdr3_nt: TGTGCCAGCACCAGGGTTGGGGAGACCCAGTACTTC
cdr3_aa: CASTRVGETQYF